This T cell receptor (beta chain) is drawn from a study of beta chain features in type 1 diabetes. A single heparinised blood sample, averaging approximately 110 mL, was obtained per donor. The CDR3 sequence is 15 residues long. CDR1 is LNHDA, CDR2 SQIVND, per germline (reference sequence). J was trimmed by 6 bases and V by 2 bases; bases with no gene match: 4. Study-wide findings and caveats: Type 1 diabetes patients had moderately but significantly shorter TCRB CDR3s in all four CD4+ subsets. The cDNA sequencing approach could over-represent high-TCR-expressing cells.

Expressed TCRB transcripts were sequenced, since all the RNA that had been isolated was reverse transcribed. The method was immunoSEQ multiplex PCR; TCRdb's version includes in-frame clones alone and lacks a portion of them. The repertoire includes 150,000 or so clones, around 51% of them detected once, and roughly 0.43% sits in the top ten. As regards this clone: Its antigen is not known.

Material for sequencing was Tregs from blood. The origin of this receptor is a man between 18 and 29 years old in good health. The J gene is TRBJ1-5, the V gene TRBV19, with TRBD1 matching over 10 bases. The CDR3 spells CASSIKDRGVQPQHF. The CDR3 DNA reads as TGTGCCAGTAGTATAAAGGACAGGGGGGTTCAGCCCCAGCATTTT.